The 23 T cell receptor beta chains below all came from one sample that was sequenced in a study of regulatory dendritic cells for organ transplantation. Their specific antigens are unknown. Produced via immunoSEQ multiplex PCR; TCRdb's table is partial and in-frame only. This table holds roughly 12,000 clones, more than 70% found once. CFSE-labeled sorted T cells met regulatory or mature dendritic cells for about five days. What was sequenced was naive CD8+ T cells from blood cultured with regulatory dendritic cells. Subset denoted: CD45RA+ naive T cells. Receptor source: a human donor in good health.

The CDR3 coding sequence is TGTGCCAGCAGTTACTCGGCCCGCGGCCAGAACACTGAAGCTTTCTTT. Translating gives CASSYSARGQNTEAFF. The J gene is TRBJ1-1, the V gene TRBV6-5; no definite D call. Looked up from germline, CDR1 is MNHEY and CDR2 is SVGAGI. V was pared by 0 bases and J by 1 base, with 12 bases between. The CDR3 extends over 16 amino acids.

The chain carries TRBV4-3 and TRBJ1-1; 7 nucleotides align to TRBD1. V shed 4 bases and J 3 bases; nucleotides not matched to a gene: 5. The CDR3 is 14 amino acids. Germline assignment: CDR1 LGHNA and CDR2 YSLEER. In nucleotides, the CDR3 is TGCGCCAGCAGCCCGACAGGGAGGTACACTGAAGCTTTCTTT. This codes for CASSPTGRYTEAFF.

This clone was counted only a few times. The gene calls are TRBV2 and TRBJ2-1, with TRBD1 as a possible D gene (6 bases). V shed 4 bases and J shed 6 bases, with 16 bases lying between them. CDR1 and CDR2 from the germline V gene are SNHLY and FYNNEI. This CDR3 spans 15 amino acids. CDR3 protein: CASSATGELFNEQFF. The CDR3 coding sequence is TGTGCCAGCAGTGCGACAGGAGAACTATTCAATGAGCAGTTCTTC. The entire variable domain, with the rest obtained from reference TRBV2 and TRBJ2-1, is as follows: EPEVTQTPSHQVTQMGQEVILRCVPISNHLYFYWYRQILGQKVEFLVSFYNNEISEKSEIFDDQFSVERPDGSNFTLKIRSTKLEDSAMYFCASSATGELFNEQFFGPGTRLTVL.

The V and J genes are TRBV7-8 and TRBJ2-5, with 14 bases matching TRBD2. CDR1 and CDR2 from the germline V gene are SGHVS and FQNEAQ. This CDR3 has 20 amino acids. With V trimmed by 0 bases and J by 2 bases, 11 bases remained unmatched. The CDR3 sequence: CASSLAETSGGAGWQETQYF. The CDR3 DNA is TGTGCCAGCAGCTTAGCGGAGACTAGCGGGGGGGCCGGTTGGCAAGAGACCCAGTACTTC.

The table lists this clone with a count of one. V is TRBV5-5 and J is TRBJ2-7; 15 bases match TRBD2. Germline V CDR1 and CDR2: SGHKS, YYEKEE (reference sequence). This CDR3 is 15 amino acids long. V lost 5 bases to trimming and J lost 4 bases; unmatched junction nucleotides: 4. The CDR3 region is CASRTGTSGGYEQYF. Here the CDR3 DNA reads TGTGCCAGCAGGACCGGGACTAGCGGGGGGTACGAGCAGTACTTC.

The chain combines TRBV27 with TRBJ1-1; D remains unclear. V shed 3 bases and J shed 4 bases, with 12 bases lying between them. CDR3 length: 14 amino acids. CDR1 MNHEY and CDR2 SMNVEV come from the germline V gene (reference sequence). The CDR3 coding sequence is TGTGCCAGCAGTTTTGGGAGAGGAAGCACTGAAGCTTTCTTT. Translation: CASSFGRGSTEAFF.

This clone has just a few counts. The chain carries TRBV7-2 and TRBJ1-4; 11 bases are shared with TRBD1. Per the germline V gene, CDR1 is SGHTA and CDR2 is FQGNSA. J lost 8 bases, V lost 5 bases, and 10 bases had no gene match. The CDR3 is made up of 16 amino acids. CDR3 loop: CASSVVGQGANEKLFF. The CDR3 coding sequence is TGTGCCAGCAGCGTAGTAGGACAGGGGGCAAACGAAAAACTGTTTTTT.

As to this clone: At one boundary the junction diverges from the germline segment, which might be a read error. The chain carries TRBV5-4 and TRBJ2-7, with 8 bases identical to TRBD1. The germline V gene has CDR1 SGHNT and CDR2 YYREEE (reference sequence). The CDR3 is 16 amino acids. The DNA for the CDR3 is TGCGCCAGCAGCCAAGATTATGACAGGGGCCCCTACGAGCAGTACTTC. Its translation: CASSQDYDRGPYEQYF. Full variable domain (outside the CDR3, taken from reference TRBV5-4 and TRBJ2-7): ETGVTQSPTHLIKTRGQQVTLRCSSQSGHNTVSWYQQALGQGPQFIFQYYREEENGRGNFPPRFSGLQFPNYSSELNVNALELDDSALYLCASSQDYDRGPYEQYFGPGTRLTVT.

The chain is built from TRBV29-1 and TRBJ2-7; 7 bases fit TRBD1. With V trimmed by 7 bases and J by 2 bases, 8 bases remained unmatched. The CDR3 is 13 residues long. Germline CDR1 reads SQVTM; CDR2 reads ANQGSEA. Here the CDR3 DNA reads TGCAGCGCCCTCGGGACAGAAACCTACGAGCAGTACTTC. Amino acids: CSALGTETYEQYF.

The sample holds a few counts of this clone. The chain's CDR3 is CASGLLGGYSQPQHF. CDR3 sequence (DNA): TGTGCTAGTGGTTTGCTCGGGGGGTATAGTCAGCCCCAGCATTTT. The chain combines TRBV12-5 with TRBJ1-5; D may be TRBD1 (5 bases). Germline assignment: CDR1 LGHNT and CDR2 FRNRAP. The CDR3 runs 15 residues. Trimming took 2 bases from V and 6 from J, leaving 14 bases between them. Based on the CDR3 plus reference TRBV12-5 and TRBJ1-5, the full variable domain is DARVTQTPRHKVTEMGQEVTMRCQPILGHNTVFWYRQTMMQGLELLAYFRNRAPLDDSGMPKDRFSAEMPDATLATLKIQPSEPRDSAVYFCASGLLGGYSQPQHFGDGTRLSIL.

The chain uses TRBV2 and TRBJ2-3; D is uncertain. Trimming removed 10 bases at V and 2 bases at J, with 4 bases between. The CDR3 totals 10 residues. Germline V gene data show CDR1 as SNHLY and CDR2 as FYNNEI. CDR3 sequence (DNA): TGTGCCACCATCACAGATACGCAGTATTTT. It encodes CATITDTQYF.

The sample holds a few counts of this clone. The chain is built from TRBV7-9 and TRBJ2-3; no definite D call. In germline, CDR1 is SEHNR, CDR2 FQNEAQ (reference sequence). The germline V and J ends were trimmed by 4 bases and 7 bases, with 12 bases remaining between them. This CDR3 has 13 amino acids. The CDR3 protein is CASSSRSLHTQYF. The CDR3 DNA follows: TGTGCCAGCAGCTCCCGTAGTTTGCATACGCAGTATTTT.

V usage is TRBV10-3 and J usage is TRBJ1-3; TRBD1 aligns across 8 bases. Germline CDR1 ENHRY, CDR2 SYGVKD. The ends lost 3 bases at V and 1 base at J; junction bases unmatched: 5. The CDR3 contains 16 residues. CDR3 nucleotides: TGTGCCATCAGTGACGGACAGGGTCCTTCTGGAAACACCATATATTTT. This sequence encodes CAISDGQGPSGNTIYF.

This clone has only a few counts. The chain is built from TRBV5-6 and TRBJ1-3, with D tentatively TRBD1 (5 bases). This CDR3 has 14 residues. Germline CDR1 SGHDT, CDR2 YYEEEE. Trimming removed 6 bases from V and 0 bases from J, with 10 bases in between. CDR3 region: CASIQTGSGNTIYF. CDR3 sequence (DNA): TGTGCCAGCATCCAAACAGGCTCTGGAAACACCATATATTTT.

This chain connects TRBV5-5 to TRBJ1-2; D perhaps matches TRBD1 (5 bases). The CDR3 is 16 amino acids. The V end was cut by 0 bases, the J end by 4 bases, with 16 bases between. Per the germline V gene, CDR1 is SGHKS and CDR2 is YYEKEE (reference sequence). The CDR3 DNA reads TGTGCCAGCAGCTTGGCCGCTTTCGGGGGAGCCTATGGCTACACCTTC. Translating gives CASSLAAFGGAYGYTF. Filled out from reference TRBV5-5 and TRBJ1-2, the complete variable domain reads DAGVTQSPTHLIKTRGQQVTLRCSPISGHKSVSWYQQVLGQGPQFIFQYYEKEERGRGNFPDRFSARQFPNYSSELNVNALLLGDSALYLCASSLAAFGGAYGYTFGSGTRLTVV.

On this clone: Other DNA sequences in the same sample also yield this CDR3. The chain combines TRBV15 with TRBJ2-2; 10 nucleotides line up with TRBD2. The CDR3 consists of 18 residues. Germline V gene data show CDR1 as LNHNV and CDR2 as YYDKDF (reference sequence). V lost 6 bases, J lost 0 bases, and 10 bases stayed unmatched. In DNA form, the CDR3 reads TGTGCCACCAGTCCTGGGACTAGCGCCGACGCGAACACCGGGGAGCTGTTTTTT. Protein sequence: CATSPGTSADANTGELFF. Full variable domain (outside the CDR3, taken from reference TRBV15 and TRBJ2-2): DAMVIQNPRYQVTQFGKPVTLSCSQTLNHNVMYWYQQKSSQAPKLLFHYYDKDFNNEADTPDNFQSRRPNTSFCFLDIRSPGLGDTAMYLCATSPGTSADANTGELFFGEGSRLTVL.

V and J are TRBV4-2 and TRBJ2-2; possibly TRBD1 for D (5 bases). Germline-derived CDR1 and CDR2 are LGHNA and YNFKEQ. V was cut by 0 bases and J by 0 bases, with 11 bases left in between. This CDR3 comprises 17 residues. CDR3 bases: TGTGCCAGCAGCCAAGATATGGGGCCTACGAACACCGGGGAGCTGTTTTTT. Translating gives CASSQDMGPTNTGELFF.

The rearrangement uses TRBV7-3 and TRBJ1-1; 9 bases match TRBD1. V trimming: 5 bases; J trimming: 1 base; junction bases outside the gene matches: 2. CDR1 is SGHTA, CDR2 FQGTGA, per germline. This CDR3 contains 14 residues. CDR3 nucleotides: TGTGCCAGCAGCGCGGGACAGGGGAACACTGAAGCTTTCTTT. Its translation: CASSAGQGNTEAFF.

The V and J genes are TRBV5-6 and TRBJ1-1, with 9 nucleotides matching TRBD1. Germline V CDR1 and CDR2: SGHDT, YYEEEE. There are 12 residues in the CDR3. V lost 2 bases and J lost 10; bases outside the gene matches: 3. CDR3 loop: CASSLGDRVAFF. The CDR3, as DNA: TGTGCCAGCAGCTTAGGGGACAGGGTAGCTTTCTTT.

This sequence joins TRBV7-2 and TRBJ2-3; 7 bases align to TRBD2. The CDR3 sequence is 15 residues long. Germline-derived CDR1 and CDR2 are SGHTA and FQGNSA. Trimming took 3 bases from V and 2 from J; bases not matched to a gene: 5. This chain's CDR3 is CASSFSGDLTDTQYF. The DNA for the CDR3 is TGTGCCAGCAGCTTCAGCGGGGATCTCACAGATACGCAGTATTTT.

The CDR3, as DNA: TGTGCCACCAGCAGAGATTGGGTTAGCGGGGGGGCTAGTGAGCAGTTCTTC. This encodes CATSRDWVSGGASEQFF. This chain connects TRBV15 to TRBJ2-1; TRBD2 agrees at 11 bases. J gave up 9 bases and V 0 bases, and 10 bases lay outside the gene matches. The CDR3 loop spans 17 amino acids. Germline V lookup: CDR1 LNHNV, CDR2 YYDKDF (reference sequence).

A few counts support this clone. The chain couples TRBV5-8 to TRBJ2-1, with 8 bases that match TRBD1. The CDR3 has 15 amino acids. V shed 0 bases, J shed 7 bases, and the junction held 6 bases outside the gene matches. CDR1 and CDR2 (germline): SGHTS, YDEGEE. CDR3 protein: CASSLGTGMDNEQFF. CDR3 nucleotide sequence: TGTGCCAGCAGCTTGGGGACAGGGATGGATAATGAGCAGTTCTTC.

The genes are TRBV2 and TRBJ2-2; no reliable D call. V was clipped by 6 bases and J by 2 bases, with 4 bases between them. Looked up from germline, CDR1 is SNHLY and CDR2 is FYNNEI. The CDR3 contains 12 residues. The CDR3 protein is CASSSNTGELFF. In nucleotides, the CDR3 is TGTGCCAGCAGCAGTAACACCGGGGAGCTGTTTTTT.